The rows below give T cell receptor beta chains drawn from one sample of a study of T cell responses to AZD1222 COVID-19 vaccine. The assay was immunoSEQ multiplex PCR, and TCRdb's table has in-frame clones only and misses some. The sample shows 200,000 or so clones, 90% to 95% of them seen only once. The sample here was peripheral blood, taken on day 0 of AZD1222 vaccination. The receptors were sampled from an adult in good health. Each CDR3 is given with its conserved first and last residue. Fields, in order: J gene, D gene, clone size, V gene, CDR3 protein, CDR3 DNA. D genes are given only for firm matches. Not every row has a clone size; where given, it reads once, few, many or a size class.

j_gene: TRBJ1-2
d_gene: TRBD1
abundance: -
v_gene: TRBV6-2/TRBV6-3
CDR3aa: CASSYRDRACGYTF
CDR3nt: TGTGCCAGCAGTTACAGGGACAGGGCGTGTGGCTACACCTTC

j_gene: TRBJ2-3
d_gene: -
abundance: -
v_gene: TRBV15
CDR3aa: CATSRERVSTDTQYF
CDR3nt: TGTGCCACCAGCAGAGAGCGGGTTAGCACAGATACGCAGTATTTT

j_gene: TRBJ2-7
d_gene: TRBD2
abundance: -
v_gene: TRBV3-1/TRBV3-2
CDR3aa: CASSQEGLAGSYEQYF
CDR3nt: TGTGCCAGCAGCCAAGAAGGACTAGCGGGATCCTACGAGCAGTACTTC

j_gene: TRBJ2-5
d_gene: TRBD2
abundance: -
v_gene: TRBV20-1
CDR3aa: CSGGVSETQYF
CDR3nt: TGCAGCGGGGGGGTTTCGGAGACCCAGTACTTC

j_gene: TRBJ1-2
d_gene: -
abundance: -
v_gene: TRBV29-1
CDR3aa: CSHSVGEGYTF
CDR3nt: TGCAGTCACAGTGTGGGGGAGGGCTACACCTTC

j_gene: TRBJ1-1
d_gene: TRBD1
abundance: -
v_gene: TRBV5-4
CDR3aa: CASSRDRDTEAFF
CDR3nt: TGTGCCAGCAGCCGGGACAGGGACACTGAAGCTTTCTTT

j_gene: TRBJ1-5
d_gene: TRBD1
abundance: once
v_gene: TRBV6-5
CDR3aa: CASSDRERQPQHF
CDR3nt: TGTGCCAGCTCTGACAGGGAGCGTCAGCCCCAGCATTTT

j_gene: TRBJ2-1
d_gene: -
abundance: -
v_gene: TRBV6-5
CDR3aa: CASSRSWSSYNEQFF
CDR3nt: TGTGCCAGCAGTCGTAGCTGGAGCTCCTACAATGAGCAGTTCTTC

j_gene: TRBJ2-4
d_gene: TRBD1
abundance: once
v_gene: TRBV5-1
CDR3aa: CASSPGTGRLNF
CDR3nt: TGCGCCAGCAGCCCAGGGACAGGGAGGTTGAACTTC

j_gene: TRBJ2-1
d_gene: TRBD1
abundance: -
v_gene: TRBV27
CDR3aa: CASSSPGTGRYNEQFF
CDR3nt: TGTGCCAGCAGTTCCCCCGGGACAGGGAGGTACAATGAGCAGTTCTTC

j_gene: TRBJ1-3
d_gene: -
abundance: -
v_gene: TRBV19
CDR3aa: CASSIPGRRSGNTIYF
CDR3nt: TGTGCCAGTAGTATCCCGGGACGGAGGAGTGGAAACACCATATATTTT

j_gene: TRBJ2-3
d_gene: TRBD2
abundance: -
v_gene: TRBV11-2
CDR3aa: CASSLRIKASGRADTQYF
CDR3nt: TGTGCCAGCAGCTTAAGGATCAAGGCTAGCGGGAGGGCAGATACGCAGTATTTT

j_gene: TRBJ2-5
d_gene: -
abundance: once
v_gene: TRBV6-2/TRBV6-3
CDR3aa: CASSPRASNWETQYF
CDR3nt: TGTGCCAGCAGCCCCCGGGCCTCAAACTGGGAGACCCAGTACTTC

j_gene: TRBJ1-1
d_gene: -
abundance: -
v_gene: TRBV18
CDR3aa: CASSPPRTVNTEAFF
CDR3nt: TGTGCCAGCTCACCACCCCGGACAGTGAACACTGAAGCTTTCTTT

j_gene: TRBJ1-1
d_gene: -
abundance: -
v_gene: TRBV7-2
CDR3aa: CASRDPGRTEAFF
CDR3nt: TGTGCCAGCAGGGATCCGGGGCGGACTGAAGCTTTCTTT

j_gene: TRBJ1-6
d_gene: TRBD1
abundance: -
v_gene: TRBV6-6
CDR3aa: CASSLDGQGPSSYNSPLHF
CDR3nt: TGTGCCAGCAGTCTAGATGGACAGGGGCCTAGCTCCTATAATTCACCCCTCCACTTT

j_gene: TRBJ1-2
d_gene: -
abundance: -
v_gene: TRBV7-9
CDR3aa: CASSPRDYGYTF
CDR3nt: TGTGCCAGCAGCCCCCGGGACTACGGCTACACCTTC

j_gene: TRBJ2-1
d_gene: TRBD1
abundance: -
v_gene: TRBV5-1
CDR3aa: CASSLRDRGNEQFF
CDR3nt: TGCGCCAGCAGCCTCCGGGACAGGGGCAATGAGCAGTTCTTC

j_gene: TRBJ2-1
d_gene: -
abundance: -
v_gene: TRBV7-2
CDR3aa: CASSRTGGASYNEQFF
CDR3nt: TGTGCCAGCAGCCGCACGGGGGGCGCGTCCTACAATGAGCAGTTCTTC

j_gene: TRBJ2-1
d_gene: -
abundance: -
v_gene: TRBV7-2
CDR3aa: CASRKDPRGEQFF
CDR3nt: TGTGCCAGCAGGAAGGACCCGCGCGGTGAGCAGTTCTTC

j_gene: TRBJ2-5
d_gene: TRBD2
abundance: -
v_gene: TRBV9
CDR3aa: CASSGGEASGSQETQYF
CDR3nt: TGTGCCAGCAGCGGAGGAGAGGCCAGCGGGAGTCAAGAGACCCAGTACTTC

j_gene: TRBJ1-1
d_gene: TRBD1
abundance: -
v_gene: TRBV7-8
CDR3aa: CASSPGQGYTEAFF
CDR3nt: TGTGCCAGCAGCCCGGGACAGGGGTACACTGAAGCTTTCTTT

j_gene: TRBJ1-5
d_gene: -
abundance: -
v_gene: TRBV19
CDR3aa: CASSIVEGRNNQPQHF
CDR3nt: TGTGCCAGTAGTATAGTTGAGGGACGGAACAATCAGCCCCAGCATTTT

j_gene: TRBJ2-5
d_gene: TRBD1
abundance: -
v_gene: TRBV9
CDR3aa: CASSVGQGRETQYF
CDR3nt: TGTGCCAGCAGCGTAGGACAGGGACGAGAGACCCAGTACTTC

j_gene: TRBJ2-2
d_gene: -
abundance: once
v_gene: TRBV6-6
CDR3aa: CASKVWGDSTGELFF
CDR3nt: TGTGCCAGCAAAGTCTGGGGGGACAGCACCGGGGAGCTGTTTTTT

j_gene: TRBJ1-6
d_gene: -
abundance: once
v_gene: TRBV5-6
CDR3aa: CASSYLGGAVIVPLHF
CDR3nt: TGTGCCAGCAGCTACCTAGGAGGGGCAGTAATCGTACCCCTCCACTTT

j_gene: TRBJ2-7
d_gene: TRBD1
abundance: once
v_gene: TRBV19
CDR3aa: CASNWDRAYEQYF
CDR3nt: TGTGCCAGTAATTGGGACAGGGCTTACGAGCAGTACTTC

j_gene: TRBJ2-1
d_gene: -
abundance: -
v_gene: TRBV11-2
CDR3aa: CASSLVTGGEQFF
CDR3nt: TGTGCCAGCAGCTTAGTAACCGGCGGTGAGCAGTTCTTC

j_gene: TRBJ2-3
d_gene: -
abundance: -
v_gene: TRBV23-1
CDR3aa: CASSQGQSTDTQYF
CDR3nt: TGCGCCAGCAGTCAAGGACAGAGCACAGATACGCAGTATTTT

j_gene: TRBJ2-3
d_gene: -
abundance: -
v_gene: TRBV9
CDR3aa: CASSVGTFDTDTQYF
CDR3nt: TGTGCCAGCAGCGTCGGGACTTTTGACACAGATACGCAGTATTTT

j_gene: TRBJ2-6
d_gene: -
abundance: once
v_gene: TRBV2
CDR3aa: CASLPRTVPSGANVLTF
CDR3nt: TGTGCCAGCCTCCCCCGGACAGTGCCCTCTGGGGCCAACGTCCTGACTTTC

j_gene: TRBJ2-5
d_gene: TRBD2
abundance: -
v_gene: TRBV5-1
CDR3aa: CASSSWTSGSKETQYF
CDR3nt: TGCGCCAGCAGCTCGTGGACTAGCGGGAGTAAAGAGACCCAGTACTTC

j_gene: TRBJ2-1
d_gene: -
abundance: once
v_gene: TRBV10-3
CDR3aa: CAISESPSSYNEQFF
CDR3nt: TGTGCCATCAGTGAGTCCCCTAGCTCCTACAATGAGCAGTTCTTC

j_gene: TRBJ2-1
d_gene: TRBD2
abundance: once
v_gene: TRBV15
CDR3aa: CATSRDGLSGRAYEQFF
CDR3nt: TGTGCCACCAGCAGAGATGGGCTTAGCGGGAGGGCCTATGAGCAGTTCTTC

j_gene: TRBJ2-7
d_gene: TRBD2
abundance: -
v_gene: TRBV3-1/TRBV3-2
CDR3aa: CASSRIAGLSSYEQYF
CDR3nt: TGTGCCAGCAGCCGAATAGCGGGCCTCTCCTCCTACGAGCAGTACTTC

j_gene: TRBJ2-1
d_gene: TRBD2
abundance: -
v_gene: TRBV3-1/TRBV3-2
CDR3aa: CASSQALLAGGRGNEQFF
CDR3nt: TGTGCCAGCAGCCAAGCCCTACTAGCGGGCGGGAGGGGCAATGAGCAGTTCTTC

j_gene: TRBJ2-7
d_gene: TRBD1
abundance: -
v_gene: TRBV3-1/TRBV3-2
CDR3aa: CASSQGTGRRTEQYF
CDR3nt: TGTGCCAGCAGCCAAGGGACAGGGCGGAGGACCGAGCAGTACTTC